The 14 T cell receptor beta chains listed next were all sequenced from one sample in a study of blood T cells in healthy people across ages. With a J-beta primer mix and a sample-barcoded 5' primer, a second PCR ran about 6 to 11 cycles. TCRdb recomputed calls from the 5' RACE reads with MiXCR, one row per CDR3 protein. The data show hundreds of thousands of distinct CDR3 sequences, 22% seen once. Sequenced material: blood. The receptors shown here come from a man aged 70-80 years in good health.

The rearrangement uses TRBV9 and TRBJ2-5; tentative D call: TRBD1 (5 bases). The J call may be incorrect, as the DNA end agrees better with TRBJ2-1. The CDR3 contains 13 residues. Germline CDR1 reads SGDLS; CDR2 reads YYNGEE. This CDR3 is CASSVEGPNEQFF. DNA of the CDR3: TGTGCCAGCAGCGTAGAGGGGCCCAATGAGCAGTTCTTC.

This clonotype has just a few counts. This chain joins TRBV5-6 and TRBJ2-1, with D hard to call. CDR3 length: 17 amino acids. In germline, CDR1 is SGHDT, CDR2 YYEEEE. Trimming pared 0 bases from V and 2 bases from J, leaving 15 bases between. The CDR3 DNA sequence: TGTGCCAGCAGCTTGGCCAAGACCGCCGCACCCTACAATGAGCAGTTCTTC. This sequence encodes CASSLAKTAAPYNEQFF. The variable domain in full, with the rest retrieved from reference TRBV5-6 and TRBJ2-1, is DAGVTQSPTHLIKTRGQQVTLRCSPKSGHDTVSWYQQALGQGPQFIFQYYEEEERQRGNFPDRFSGHQFPNYSSELNVNALLLGDSALYLCASSLAKTAAPYNEQFFGPGTRLTVL.

This clonotype was seen more than once but under ten times. The gene calls are TRBV4-1 and TRBJ2-7; D uncertain. Germline CDR1 and CDR2: MGHRA and YSYEKL. The CDR3 has 15 amino acids. V was pared by 0 bases and J by 4 bases, with 13 bases between. The CDR3 DNA is TGCGCCAGCAGCCAAGATTCGCCAGTTTTATACGAGCAGTACTTC. This sequence encodes CASSQDSPVLYEQYF.

This clonotype was seen only a few times. The rearrangement joins TRBV20-1 to TRBJ2-3, with 7 bases fitting TRBD2. CDR3 length: 15 residues. Per germline, CDR1 DFQATT and CDR2 SNEGSKA (reference sequence). The V gene end was trimmed by 5 bases and the J gene end by 2 bases; junction bases not matched to a gene: 10. This CDR3 reads CSASNWAGVTDTQYF. In nucleotides, the CDR3 is TGCAGTGCTTCAAATTGGGCGGGGGTCACAGATACGCAGTATTTT.

This clonotype was observed a few times. The chain employs TRBV20-1 and TRBJ2-1, with 15 bases matching TRBD2. Trimming took 5 bases from V and 7 from J; bases not matched to a gene: 6. CDR1 DFQATT and CDR2 SNEGSKA come from the germline V gene (reference sequence). CDR3 length equals 15 residues. CDR3 coding DNA: TGCAGTGCTGGACTAGCGGGGGGGCCTCGAAATGAGCAGTTCTTC. Translation gives CSAGLAGGPRNEQFF.

This clonotype was counted only a few times. The chain links TRBV7-2 to TRBJ1-1; a weak D match, TRBD1 (5 bases). This CDR3 is built from 14 residues. V dropped 2 bases and J dropped 1 base, with 8 bases sitting between them. Germline CDR1 reads SGHTA; CDR2 reads FQGNSA. The CDR3 DNA reads as TGTGCCAGCAGCTTACAAGGACAGAACACTGAAGCTTTCTTT. Its protein is CASSLQGQNTEAFF.

This clonotype was counted only a few times. The chain couples TRBV6-2 or TRBV6-3 to TRBJ2-5, with 10 nucleotides matching TRBD2. Trimming cost V 0 bases and J 5 bases; bases outside gene matches: 12. Germline values: CDR1 MNHEY, CDR2 SVGEGT. The CDR3 runs 18 residues. The CDR3 DNA reads TGTGCCAGCAGTTACTCTCCGACTAGCGGGCGTAAACGGGAGACCCAGTACTTC. It codes for CASSYSPTSGRKRETQYF.

The chain combines TRBV28 with TRBJ2-1; D is uncertain. The assigned J gene may be wrong: the sequence end matches TRBJ2-7 better. This CDR3 region has 17 residues. Germline CDR1 and CDR2: MDHEN and SYDVKM. The CDR3 nucleotides read TGTGCCAGCAGTTTGCCCGATAGAATCCTGAGCTCCTACGAGCAGTACTTC. This encodes CASSLPDRILSSYEQYF.

The V call is TRBV12-3 or TRBV12-4, the J call TRBJ2-3, with TRBD2 matching 9 bases. The V gene end was trimmed by 3 bases and the J gene end by 1 base; junction bases not matched to a gene: 2. The CDR3 length is 15 residues. Written as DNA, the CDR3 is TGTGCCAGCAGTTTCCAGCGGGGGGGCACAGATACGCAGTATTTT. As protein: CASSFQRGGTDTQYF.

This chain links TRBV6-6 with TRBJ1-1; D might be TRBD1 (6 bases). Germline V CDR1 and CDR2: MNHNY, SVGAGI (reference sequence). The V gene lost 2 bases and the J gene lost 11 bases, with 18 bases spanning the gap. CDR3 length: 14 amino acids. CDR3 region: CASSYEGVATRAFF. CDR3 DNA: TGTGCCAGCAGTTACGAGGGGGTTGCGACTCGGGCTTTCTTT.

The chain has TRBV5-1 and TRBJ1-4; 7 bases match TRBD1. The CDR3 is 15 residues long. V was clipped by 5 bases and J by 10 bases; unmatched bases: 14. Per the germline V gene, CDR1 is SGHRS and CDR2 is YFSETQ. CDR3: CASSFTGEAGVKLFF. CDR3 in DNA: TGCGCCAGCAGTTTCACAGGGGAGGCCGGTGTAAAACTGTTTTTT.

This clonotype turned up a few times. The chain uses TRBV20-1 and TRBJ2-2; 10 bases are shared with TRBD2. V lost 0 bases, J lost 1 base, and 8 bases stayed unmatched. This CDR3 contains 18 residues. The V gene's germline CDR1 is DFQATT and CDR2 SNEGSKA (reference sequence). The chain's CDR3 is CSARDLPGLAKNTGELFF. In nucleotides, the CDR3 is TGCAGTGCTAGAGATCTACCGGGACTAGCGAAGAACACCGGGGAGCTGTTTTTT.

The table lists this clonotype with a few counts. V usage is TRBV7-2 and J usage is TRBJ1-4; D may be TRBD1 (5 bases). The germline V and J ends were trimmed by 1 base and 4 bases, with 10 bases remaining between them. Germline V gene data show CDR1 as SGHTA and CDR2 as FQGNSA. This CDR3 contains 15 residues. The CDR3 nucleotides are TGTGCCAGCAGCTTAGTTACAGGTCTTAATGAAAAACTGTTTTTT. Its translation is CASSLVTGLNEKLFF.

This chain uses TRBV5-6 with TRBJ2-1; 7 positions match TRBD1. Germline assignment: CDR1 SGHDT and CDR2 YYEEEE. J was trimmed by 0 bases and V by 4 bases; bases with no gene match: 7. The CDR3 extends over 16 amino acids. The CDR3 protein is CASSPDRVRSYNEQFF. The CDR3, as DNA: TGTGCCAGCAGCCCCGACAGGGTTCGCTCCTACAATGAGCAGTTCTTC.